These T cell receptor beta chains were read from a single sample in a study of blood T cell repertoires in COVID-19. The repertoire was sequenced with immunoSEQ multiplex PCR; TCRdb's copy has only in-frame clones and lacks some. This sample has some 160,000 clones; about 80% occur once, and the top ten carry roughly 13%. Sequences were obtained from peripheral blood. The receptors originated from a man in his sixties or seventies who had recovered from COVID-19. CDR3s include the opening cysteine and the closing phenylalanine or tryptophan. The D gene is left open where the match is weak. Clone size is given for some rows only: seen once, a few or many times, or a class if the clone is expanded.

clone size: -; J gene: TRBJ1-3; D gene: -; V gene: TRBV25-1; CDR3 protein: CASSESQGTTGNTIYF; CDR3 DNA: TGTGCCAGCAGTGAAAGCCAGGGGACGACTGGAAACACCATATATTTT
clone size: few; J gene: TRBJ1-5; D gene: -; V gene: TRBV28; CDR3 protein: CASRSYSNQPQHF; CDR3 DNA: TGTGCCAGCAGATCTTATAGCAATCAGCCCCAGCATTTT
clone size: -; J gene: TRBJ2-7; D gene: TRBD2; V gene: TRBV5-1; CDR3 protein: CASSLLTSGGYEQYF; CDR3 DNA: TGCGCCAGCAGCTTGTTGACTAGCGGGGGGTACGAGCAGTACTTC
clone size: -; J gene: TRBJ1-5; D gene: TRBD1; V gene: TRBV28; CDR3 protein: CAWGTGNQPQHF; CDR3 DNA: TGTGCTTGGGGGACAGGCAATCAGCCCCAGCATTTT
clone size: many; J gene: TRBJ1-5; D gene: -; V gene: TRBV6-6; CDR3 protein: CASTSDREPEQPQHF; CDR3 DNA: TGTGCCAGCACCTCGGACCGGGAGCCCGAGCAGCCCCAGCATTTT
clone size: -; J gene: TRBJ2-1; D gene: TRBD2; V gene: TRBV20-1; CDR3 protein: CSAFLGRVQFF; CDR3 DNA: TGCAGTGCCTTTCTAGGGAGGGTTCAGTTCTTC
clone size: -; J gene: TRBJ2-7; D gene: TRBD2; V gene: TRBV10-2; CDR3 protein: CASCLAGAYEQYF; CDR3 DNA: TGCGCCAGCTGTCTAGCGGGAGCCTACGAGCAGTACTTC
clone size: once; J gene: TRBJ1-3; D gene: TRBD1; V gene: TRBV9; CDR3 protein: CASSVADRGVAGNTIYF; CDR3 DNA: TGTGCCAGCAGCGTGGCGGACAGGGGAGTTGCTGGAAACACCATATATTTT
clone size: once; J gene: TRBJ2-2; D gene: TRBD2; V gene: TRBV13; CDR3 protein: CASSLLLSGSSTGELFF; CDR3 DNA: TGTGCCAGCAGCTTATTGCTAAGCGGGAGCTCCACCGGGGAGCTGTTTTTT
clone size: many; J gene: TRBJ2-5; D gene: -; V gene: TRBV19; CDR3 protein: CASSPPGFGETQYF; CDR3 DNA: TGTGCCAGTAGTCCGCCAGGGTTCGGAGAGACCCAGTACTTC
clone size: once; J gene: TRBJ2-7; D gene: TRBD1; V gene: TRBV18; CDR3 protein: CASSPPTGGYEQYF; CDR3 DNA: TGTGCCAGCTCACCACCGACAGGGGGCTACGAGCAGTACTTC
clone size: -; J gene: TRBJ1-2; D gene: TRBD1; V gene: TRBV28; CDR3 protein: CASSLVQGALEENGYTF; CDR3 DNA: TGTGCCAGCAGTTTGGTACAGGGGGCTCTCGAAGAGAATGGCTACACCTTC
clone size: few; J gene: TRBJ2-1; D gene: -; V gene: TRBV4-3; CDR3 protein: CASSQQQGYEQFF; CDR3 DNA: TGCGCCAGCAGCCAGCAACAGGGCTATGAGCAGTTCTTC
clone size: -; J gene: TRBJ1-2; D gene: TRBD1; V gene: TRBV6-5; CDR3 protein: CASSKTGAANYGYTF; CDR3 DNA: TGTGCCAGCAGCAAGACAGGGGCCGCTAACTATGGCTACACCTTC
clone size: once; J gene: TRBJ2-2; D gene: -; V gene: TRBV3-1/TRBV3-2; CDR3 protein: CASSRGFGELFF; CDR3 DNA: TGTGCCAGCAGCCGCGGTTTCGGGGAGCTGTTTTTT
clone size: -; J gene: TRBJ1-5; D gene: -; V gene: TRBV19; CDR3 protein: CASSIRQVWGNQPQHF; CDR3 DNA: TGTGCCAGTAGTATTCGGCAGGTATGGGGCAATCAGCCCCAGCATTTT
clone size: -; J gene: TRBJ2-7; D gene: -; V gene: TRBV19; CDR3 protein: CASSNTGYSYEQYF; CDR3 DNA: TGTGCCAGTAGTAACACAGGGTACTCCTACGAGCAGTACTTC
clone size: -; J gene: TRBJ2-5; D gene: TRBD2; V gene: TRBV7-8; CDR3 protein: CASSFGGDKETQYF; CDR3 DNA: TGTGCCAGCAGCTTCGGGGGGGATAAAGAGACCCAGTACTTC
clone size: -; J gene: TRBJ2-7; D gene: -; V gene: TRBV11-2; CDR3 protein: CASSAMWGRHEQYF; CDR3 DNA: TGTGCCAGCAGCGCAATGTGGGGGAGGCACGAGCAGTACTTC
clone size: -; J gene: TRBJ2-1; D gene: -; V gene: TRBV23-1; CDR3 protein: CASSRPTGTRSYNEQFF; CDR3 DNA: TGCGCCAGCAGTCGGCCCACAGGGACCAGGTCCTACAATGAGCAGTTCTTC
clone size: -; J gene: TRBJ1-3; D gene: -; V gene: TRBV7-9; CDR3 protein: CASSFSDIISGNTIYF; CDR3 DNA: TGTGCCAGCAGCTTTTCGGACATCATCTCTGGAAACACCATATATTTT
clone size: -; J gene: TRBJ1-3; D gene: -; V gene: TRBV7-2; CDR3 protein: CASSLESSGNTIYF; CDR3 DNA: TGTGCCAGCAGCTTGGAGAGCTCTGGAAACACCATATATTTT
clone size: -; J gene: TRBJ2-1; D gene: TRBD2; V gene: TRBV6-5; CDR3 protein: CAIGGGLYNEQFF; CDR3 DNA: TGTGCCATTGGGGGGGGATTATACAATGAGCAGTTCTTC
clone size: -; J gene: TRBJ1-5; D gene: -; V gene: TRBV2; CDR3 protein: CASSNDRNQPQHF; CDR3 DNA: TGTGCCAGCAGTAACGACAGAAATCAGCCCCAGCATTTT
clone size: -; J gene: TRBJ2-3; D gene: -; V gene: TRBV5-6; CDR3 protein: CASRDVMGASTDTQYF; CDR3 DNA: TGTGCCAGCAGGGATGTTATGGGGGCTAGCACAGATACGCAGTATTTT
clone size: -; J gene: TRBJ1-4; D gene: -; V gene: TRBV5-1; CDR3 protein: CASSFGGSEKLFF; CDR3 DNA: TGCGCCAGCAGCTTCGGAGGGAGTGAAAAACTGTTTTTT